One and the same sample provided the 27 T cell receptor beta chains below, sequenced in a study of siplizumab effects on memory and regulatory T cells (dated by TCRdb to between 2018 and 2021). The library was obtained by the immunoSEQ multiplex PCR assay. Held by TCRdb, this immuneACCESS table contains in-frame sequences only and omits some clones. Under half of the omission traces to an unresolved V gene where checked; the cause of the rest is unknown. Across this sample there are approximately 100,000 clones, with about 93% seen only once. 0.6% to 0.7% of the sample is held by the ten biggest clonotypes. Sequenced sample: Tregs sorted from blood. The receptor set was obtained from a human donor in good health.

This clone was observed a single time. The chain links TRBV5-4 to TRBJ1-1, with D perhaps TRBD1 (5 bases). With 0 bases removed from V and 0 bases from J, the gap between germline ends came to 12 bases. The germline CDR1 and CDR2 sequences are SGHNT and YYREEE (reference sequence). The CDR3 sequence is 16 residues long. The CDR3 is CASSLVRGLLNTEAFF. CDR3 in DNA: TGTGCCAGCAGCTTGGTAAGGGGACTCCTGAACACTGAAGCTTTCTTT.

The CDR3 sequence is CASSGEALAGGPTDTQYF. DNA for the CDR3: TGTGCCAGCAGTGGAGAAGCACTAGCGGGAGGGCCTACAGATACGCAGTATTTT. The V gene is TRBV6-1, the J gene TRBJ2-3, with 13 bases identical to TRBD2. The CDR3 spans 18 residues. Looked up from germline, CDR1 is MNHNS and CDR2 is SASEGT. V shed 4 bases, J shed 3 bases, and the junction held 10 bases outside the gene matches.

The genes are TRBV7-9 and TRBJ1-5; D call uncertain. This CDR3 region has 15 residues. V was clipped by 5 bases and J by 5 bases, with 16 bases between them. The germline V gene has CDR1 SEHNR and CDR2 FQNEAQ (reference sequence). CDR3 sequence (DNA): TGTGCCAGCAGCAGCACGGGGAGGCAGGATCAGCCCCAGCATTTT. It encodes CASSSTGRQDQPQHF.

This clone was recorded many times. The chain joins TRBV29-1 to TRBJ2-5; the D gene could be TRBD1 or TRBD2 (5 bases each). The V end was cut by 1 base, the J end by 1 base, with 7 bases between. The germline V gene has CDR1 SQVTM and CDR2 ANQGSEA. This CDR3 is 13 amino acids long. The CDR3 sequence: CSVEGDRQETQYF. CDR3 DNA sequence: TGCAGCGTTGAAGGGGACCGCCAAGAGACCCAGTACTTC.

The chain employs TRBV7-2 and TRBJ2-1; D not resolved. CDR1 is SGHTA and CDR2 is FQGNSA in the germline V gene. The CDR3 has 15 amino acids. Between the trimmed V and J ends, which lost 0 bases and 4 bases, there was a span of 10 bases. DNA of the CDR3: TGTGCCAGCAGCTTAGCCGGAGCAGGATACAATGAGCAGTTCTTC. The encoded protein is CASSLAGAGYNEQFF.

The rearrangement joins TRBV20-1 to TRBJ2-7, with TRBD2 matching 7 bases. J was trimmed by 5 bases and V by 5 bases; bases with no gene match: 3. This CDR3 comprises 11 residues. Per germline, CDR1 DFQATT and CDR2 SNEGSKA (reference sequence). CDR3 sequence reads: CSAGTTHEQYF. As DNA, the CDR3 is TGCAGTGCTGGGACTACGCACGAGCAGTACTTC.

The genes are TRBV19 and TRBJ2-4; 10 positions match TRBD2. The CDR3 length is 16 residues. Trimming removed 2 bases from V and 3 bases from J; junction bases left unmatched: 4. Germline CDR1 is LNHDA and CDR2 is SQIVND (reference sequence). The CDR3 DNA reads TGTGCCAGTAGTATACTAGCGGGAGTGGGCAAAAACATTCAGTACTTC. This encodes CASSILAGVGKNIQYF.

This clone was picked up one time. The J gene is TRBJ2-2, the V gene TRBV6-5; 8 nucleotides agree with TRBD1. The V segment lost 5 bases and the J segment 4 bases; nucleotides outside the gene matches: 3. The CDR3 has 14 amino acids. The germline V gene has CDR1 MNHEY and CDR2 SVGAGI. The CDR3 loop is CASSRQGRTGELFF. The CDR3 nucleotides are TGTGCCAGCAGTCGACAGGGGCGCACCGGGGAGCTGTTTTTT.

The CDR3, as DNA: TGTGCCAGCAGTGCGGGCGGGGAGCTGTTTTTT. It yields the protein CASSAGGELFF. The V and J genes are TRBV6-1 and TRBJ2-2; D unclear. The V and J ends lost 4 bases and 7 bases respectively, with 4 bases between them. The CDR3 has 11 residues. The germline gives CDR1 MNHNS, CDR2 SASEGT.

The chain employs TRBV5-1 and TRBJ2-7, with D unclear. This CDR3 comprises 13 residues. Germline CDR1 SGHRS, CDR2 YFSETQ. V shed 4 bases and J shed 0 bases, with 8 bases lying between them. CDR3 sequence reads: CASSPDLSYEQYF. The DNA of the CDR3 is TGCGCCAGCAGCCCCGACCTCTCCTACGAGCAGTACTTC.

The chain combines TRBV5-6 with TRBJ1-2, with a tentative D call TRBD1 (6 bases). Germline CDR1 and CDR2: SGHDT and YYEEEE. The ends were cut back, 7 bases at V and 2 bases at J, with 15 bases in the middle. The CDR3 contains 14 residues. The CDR3 DNA follows: TGTGCCAGCGGCCGGGACACCAAAAACTATGGCTACACCTTC. Protein product: CASGRDTKNYGYTF.

The chain links TRBV5-1 to TRBJ1-6; D might be TRBD1 (6 bases). CDR3 length equals 15 residues. Germline loops: CDR1 SGHRS, CDR2 YFSETQ. V was clipped by 0 bases and J by 8 bases, with 12 bases between them. This CDR3 is CASSLGAGGHSPLHF. Written as DNA, the CDR3 is TGCGCCAGCAGCTTGGGTGCTGGGGGCCATTCACCCCTCCACTTT.

The chain employs TRBV7-2 and TRBJ1-1, with TRBD1 as a possible D gene (6 bases). V was cut by 1 base and J by 7 bases, with 13 bases left in between. The germline gives CDR1 SGHTA, CDR2 FQGNSA. The CDR3 runs 14 residues. CDR3 in DNA: TGTGCCAGCAGCTTAGTCACCGAACAGGGTGAAGCTTTCTTT. Translation: CASSLVTEQGEAFF. Full variable domain (remainder filled in from reference TRBV7-2 and TRBJ1-1): GAGVSQSPSNKVTEKGKDVELRCDPISGHTALYWYRQSLGQGLEFLIYFQGNSAPDKSGLPSDRFSAERTGGSVSTLTIQRTQQEDSAVYLCASSLVTEQGEAFFGQGTRLTVV.

The chain couples TRBV18 to TRBJ1-5; the D gene is possibly TRBD1 (6 bases). Germline assignment: CDR1 KGHSH and CDR2 LQKENI. Trimming cost V 5 bases and J 3 bases, with 11 bases left between them. The CDR3 is 14 residues long. CDR3 region: CASSTDRSNQPQHF. CDR3 DNA: TGTGCCAGCTCAACTGACAGGTCCAATCAGCCCCAGCATTTT.

The CDR3 loop reads CASSSGGRYGYTF. Written as DNA, the CDR3 is TGTGCCAGCAGCTCAGGGGGGAGGTATGGCTACACCTTC. V is TRBV7-6 and J is TRBJ1-2, with TRBD1 matching over 7 bases. Looked up from germline, CDR1 is SGHVS and CDR2 is FNYEAQ. The V gene end was trimmed by 4 bases and the J gene end by 5 bases; junction bases not matched to a gene: 4. The CDR3 runs 13 residues.

The chain combines TRBV19 with TRBJ1-1; D gene unclear. Between the trimmed V and J ends, which lost 3 bases and 1 base, there was a span of 9 bases. The V gene's germline CDR1 is LNHDA and CDR2 SQIVND (reference sequence). The CDR3 is 14 amino acids. The CDR3 sequence is CASSMFRSNTEAFF. The CDR3 DNA reads as TGTGCCAGTAGTATGTTTCGATCGAACACTGAAGCTTTCTTT.

This chain uses TRBV29-1 with TRBJ1-2; TRBD1 is a possible D gene (5 bases). V lost 5 bases to trimming and J lost 0 bases, with 16 bases between them. Germline V CDR1 and CDR2: SQVTM, ANQGSEA. The CDR3 is made up of 15 amino acids. CDR3: CSVYVSGGANYGYTF. In DNA, the CDR3 is TGCAGCGTTTATGTGAGTGGGGGAGCTAACTATGGCTACACCTTC.

The chain is built from TRBV7-9 and TRBJ1-4, with D possibly being TRBD1 (6 bases). Germline V gene lookup returns CDR1 SEHNR and CDR2 FQNEAQ (reference sequence). The CDR3 is 13 amino acids. The V and J ends lost 1 base and 11 bases respectively, with 11 bases between them. This CDR3 is CASSLDGGWKLFF. As DNA, the CDR3 is TGTGCCAGCAGCTTAGATGGGGGCTGGAAACTGTTTTTT.

In its sample, this clone was seen once. This chain joins TRBV5-6 and TRBJ1-1, with D hard to call. V was shortened by 0 bases and J by 3 bases, with 12 bases between the two germline ends. The germline CDR1 and CDR2 sequences are SGHDT and YYEEEE. This CDR3 contains 15 residues. This CDR3 reads CASSLGRPLDTEAFF. The CDR3 DNA is TGTGCCAGCAGCTTGGGGCGACCTCTTGACACTGAAGCTTTCTTT.

The genes are TRBV10-3 and TRBJ2-7; 12 bases match TRBD2. Losses at the gene ends were 2 bases for V and 5 bases for J; bases not matched to a gene: 1. Germline V lookup: CDR1 ENHRY, CDR2 SYGVKD. This CDR3 is 14 amino acids long. CDR3 coding DNA: TGTGCCATCAGTGAGAGGACTAGCGGGGACGAGCAGTACTTC. It encodes CAISERTSGDEQYF.

The chain has TRBV7-3 and TRBJ2-7; D may be TRBD1 (5 bases). V lost 1 base to trimming and J lost 2 bases, with 9 bases between them. Per germline, CDR1 SGHTA and CDR2 FQGTGA. The CDR3 length is 14 residues. CDR3 in amino acids: CASSLNAGPYEQYF. CDR3 DNA sequence: TGTGCCAGCAGCTTAAATGCAGGGCCCTACGAGCAGTACTTC.

This chain connects TRBV6-4 to TRBJ1-3, with D tentatively TRBD1 (5 bases). Trimming shortened V by 6 bases and J by 0 bases, and 9 bases separated the two germline ends. CDR3 length: 14 residues. Germline V gene data show CDR1 as MRHNA and CDR2 as SNTAGT. Written as DNA, the CDR3 is TGTGCCAGCAGAATTGACAGCTCTGGAAACACCATATATTTT. Translating it yields CASRIDSSGNTIYF.

CDR3 in DNA: TGTGCCAGCAGCTTAGATCGGGCAGGGGGGGCCTACGAGCAGTACTTC. Amino acid sequence: CASSLDRAGGAYEQYF. The rearrangement uses TRBV11-2 and TRBJ2-7; D is tentatively TRBD1 or TRBD2 (7 bases each). CDR1 and CDR2 (germline): SGHAT, FQNNGV. V was clipped by 0 bases and J by 2 bases, with 14 bases between them. The CDR3 is made up of 16 amino acids.

This clone was observed once. The chain has TRBV5-6 and TRBJ2-5; D unclear. Per germline, CDR1 SGHDT and CDR2 YYEEEE. The CDR3 runs to 13 residues. Trimming took off 2 bases at V and 2 bases at J, with 7 bases between the two ends. The CDR3 nucleotides are TGTGCCAGCAGCTTCGGAGTACAAGAGACCCAGTACTTC. Its translation is CASSFGVQETQYF.

The rearrangement links TRBV4-2 to TRBJ1-2; 8 bases line up with TRBD1. Germline trimming cut 0 bases from V and 8 bases from J; bases unmatched to any gene: 5. CDR3 length: 14 residues. Per the germline V gene, CDR1 is LGHNA and CDR2 is YNFKEQ. The CDR3 reads CASSQDRGPWGYTF. The CDR3 DNA is TGTGCCAGCAGCCAAGACAGGGGGCCATGGGGCTACACCTTC.

This chain's CDR3 is CASVGLAPQHF. The CDR3, as DNA: TGTGCCAGCGTGGGCCTTGCGCCCCAGCATTTT. The chain links TRBV21-1 to TRBJ1-5; the listed D gene, TRBD1, was not tested against the DNA. TRBV21-1 is annotated as a pseudogene. The CDR3 loop spans 11 amino acids.

V usage is TRBV11-3 and J usage is TRBJ2-1, with D uncertain. Germline lookup yields CDR1 SGHNT and CDR2 YENEEA. CDR3 size: 12 residues. The V end lost 0 bases, the J end lost 8 bases, and 5 bases lay between the germline ends. CDR3 region: CASSLERDEQFF. Written as DNA, the CDR3 is TGTGCCAGCAGCTTAGAACGGGATGAGCAGTTCTTC. The whole variable domain, remainder taken from reference TRBV11-3 and TRBJ2-1, is EAGVVQSPRYKIIEKKQPVAFWCNPISGHNTLYWYLQNLGQGPELLIRYENEEAVDDSQLPKDRFSAERLKGVDSTLKIQPAELGDSAVYLCASSLERDEQFFGPGTRLTVL.